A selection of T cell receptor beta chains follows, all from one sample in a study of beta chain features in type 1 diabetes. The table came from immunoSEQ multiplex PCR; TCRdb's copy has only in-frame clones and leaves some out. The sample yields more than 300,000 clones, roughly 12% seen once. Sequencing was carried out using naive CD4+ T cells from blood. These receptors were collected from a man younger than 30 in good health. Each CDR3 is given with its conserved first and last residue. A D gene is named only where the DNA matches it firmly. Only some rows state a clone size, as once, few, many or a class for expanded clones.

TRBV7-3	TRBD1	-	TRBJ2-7	CASSLTGGASYEQYF	TGTGCCAGCAGCTTAACAGGGGGCGCGTCCTACGAGCAGTACTTC
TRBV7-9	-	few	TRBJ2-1	CASTLLQGTNNEQFF	TGTGCCAGCACCCTCCTCCAGGGAACCAACAATGAGCAGTTCTTC
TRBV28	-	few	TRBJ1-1	CASSWRYAEAFF	TGTGCCAGCAGCTGGAGGTATGCTGAAGCTTTCTTT
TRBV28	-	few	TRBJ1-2	CASSSHRASNYGYTF	TGTGCCAGCAGTTCCCACAGGGCCTCTAACTATGGCTACACCTTC
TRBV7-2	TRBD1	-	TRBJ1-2	CASSLPGQGAGGYTF	TGTGCCAGCAGCTTACCGGGACAGGGGGCTGGTGGCTACACCTTC
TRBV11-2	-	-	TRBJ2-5	CASSLGDRDQETQYF	TGTGCCAGCAGCTTAGGAGACAGAGACCAAGAGACCCAGTACTTC
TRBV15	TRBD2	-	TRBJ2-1	CATSRGRAGVGNEQFF	TGTGCCACCAGCAGAGGTCGAGCGGGGGTAGGGAATGAGCAGTTCTTC
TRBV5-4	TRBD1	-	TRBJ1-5	CASSVGTGSNQPQHF	TGTGCCAGCAGCGTCGGGACAGGATCCAATCAGCCCCAGCATTTT
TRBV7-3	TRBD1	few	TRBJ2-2	CASSPTGGFGELFF	TGTGCCAGCAGCCCGACAGGGGGGTTTGGGGAGCTGTTTTTT
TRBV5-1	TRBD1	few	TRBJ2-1	CASSLRQGYNEQFF	TGCGCCAGCAGCCTAAGACAGGGGTACAATGAGCAGTTCTTC
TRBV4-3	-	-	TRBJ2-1	CASRPIGAAANEQFF	TGCGCCAGCAGGCCTATAGGGGCGGCCGCCAATGAGCAGTTCTTC
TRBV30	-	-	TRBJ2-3	CAWSAQGADTQYF	TGTGCCTGGAGTGCTCAAGGGGCAGATACGCAGTATTTT
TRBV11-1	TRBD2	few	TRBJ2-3	CASSFGLAGGYTDTQYF	TGTGCCAGCAGCTTTGGGCTAGCGGGGGGCTACACAGATACGCAGTATTTT
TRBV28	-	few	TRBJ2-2	CASRTTTSNTGELFF	TGTGCCAGCAGGACGACAACCTCCAACACCGGGGAGCTGTTTTTT
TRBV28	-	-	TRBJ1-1	CASIYMNTEAFF	TGTGCCAGCATTTACATGAACACTGAAGCTTTCTTT
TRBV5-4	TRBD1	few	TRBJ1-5	CASSYDRGMPQHF	TGTGCCAGCAGCTACGACAGGGGAATGCCCCAGCATTTT
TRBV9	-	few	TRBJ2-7	CASSPLQGFYEQYF	TGTGCCAGCAGCCCGCTGCAGGGGTTCTACGAGCAGTACTTC
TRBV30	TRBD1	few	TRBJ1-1	CAWRQGVNTEAFF	TGTGCCTGGAGACAGGGGGTGAACACTGAAGCTTTCTTT
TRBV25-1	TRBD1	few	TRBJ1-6	CATGQGDSPLHF	TGTGCCACCGGCCAGGGGGACTCACCCCTCCACTTT
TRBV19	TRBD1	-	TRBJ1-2	CASTQTGEGVRYTF	TGTGCCAGTACCCAGACAGGGGAGGGAGTTCGCTACACCTTC
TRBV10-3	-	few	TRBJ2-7	CAISANRARGDEQYF	TGTGCCATCAGTGCCAACAGGGCGCGAGGGGACGAGCAGTACTTC
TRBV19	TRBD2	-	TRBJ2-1	CASTRGAGRNEQFF	TGTGCCAGTACGCGAGGAGCGGGGCGCAATGAGCAGTTCTTC
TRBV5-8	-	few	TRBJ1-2	CASSARGHLNYGYTF	TGTGCCAGCAGCGCGAGAGGGCACCTTAACTATGGCTACACCTTC
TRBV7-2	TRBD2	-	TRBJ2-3	CASSFGSGGTGDTQYF	TGTGCCAGCAGCTTCGGGAGCGGGGGCACGGGAGATACGCAGTATTTT
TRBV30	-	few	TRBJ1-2	CAWSVVRAYGYTF	TGTGCCTGGAGTGTGGTCAGGGCCTATGGCTACACCTTC
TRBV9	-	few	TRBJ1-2	CASSVGGGGYGYTF	TGTGCCAGCAGCGTAGGCGGGGGGGGCTATGGCTACACCTTC
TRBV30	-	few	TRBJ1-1	CAWSVGPRMNTEAFF	TGTGCCTGGAGTGTGGGCCCCAGAATGAACACTGAAGCTTTCTTT
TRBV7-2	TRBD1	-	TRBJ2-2	CASSSGTGWVGELFF	TGTGCCAGCAGCTCCGGGACAGGGTGGGTCGGGGAGCTGTTTTTT
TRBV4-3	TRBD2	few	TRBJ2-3	CASSQIAGSTDTQYF	TGCGCCAGCAGCCAGATAGCGGGGAGCACAGATACGCAGTATTTT
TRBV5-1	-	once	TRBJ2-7	CASSLEGGEQYF	TGCGCCAGCAGCTTGGAAGGGGGCGAGCAGTACTTC
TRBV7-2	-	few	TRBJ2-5	CASSLMGPGETQYF	TGTGCCAGCAGCTTAATGGGCCCGGGGGAGACCCAGTACTTC
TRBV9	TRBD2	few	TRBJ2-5	CASSVGNSGSGETQYF	TGTGCCAGCAGCGTAGGCAATAGCGGGAGTGGGGAGACCCAGTACTTC
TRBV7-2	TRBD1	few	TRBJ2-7	CASSLGQGDAEQYF	TGTGCCAGCAGCCTAGGACAGGGCGACGCCGAGCAGTACTTC
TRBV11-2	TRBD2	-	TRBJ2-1	CASRTPGGSYNEQFF	TGTGCCAGCCGAACGCCGGGGGGGTCCTACAATGAGCAGTTCTTC
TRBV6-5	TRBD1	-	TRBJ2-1	CASSYDRELRYNEQFF	TGTGCCAGCAGTTACGACAGGGAGCTGAGGTACAATGAGCAGTTCTTC
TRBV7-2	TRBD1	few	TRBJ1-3	CASSLNGQGISGNTIYF	TGTGCCAGCAGCTTAAACGGACAGGGGATCTCTGGAAACACCATATATTTT
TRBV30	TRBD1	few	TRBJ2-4	CAWTGTGTSKNIQYF	TGTGCCTGGACCGGGACAGGGACCTCCAAAAACATTCAGTACTTC
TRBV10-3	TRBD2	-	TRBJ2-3	CAISGIGEGTDTQYF	TGTGCCATCAGTGGTATCGGGGAGGGGACAGATACGCAGTATTTT
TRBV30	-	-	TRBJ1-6	CAWSNQGNSPLHF	TGTGCCTGGAGTAATCAGGGTAATTCACCCCTCCACTTT
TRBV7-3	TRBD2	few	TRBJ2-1	CASSFGSGRAAEQFF	TGTGCCAGCAGCTTTGGGAGCGGGAGGGCCGCTGAGCAGTTCTTC
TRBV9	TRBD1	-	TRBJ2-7	CASSPGQGGDYEQYF	TGTGCCAGCAGCCCCGGACAGGGAGGCGACTACGAGCAGTACTTC
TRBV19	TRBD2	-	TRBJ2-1	CASSIAASGNYNEQFF	TGTGCCAGTAGTATCGCGGCTAGCGGAAACTACAATGAGCAGTTCTTC
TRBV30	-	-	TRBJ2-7	CARNRVLTGEQYF	TGTGCCAGAAACAGGGTACTAACTGGCGAGCAGTACTTC
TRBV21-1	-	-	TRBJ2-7	CASSKGGQYEQYF	TGTGCCAGCAGCAAAGGGGGACAGTACGAGCAGTACTTC
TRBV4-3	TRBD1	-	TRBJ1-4	CASSQTGTVDEKLFF	TGCGCCAGCAGCCAAACCGGGACAGTCGATGAAAAACTGTTTTTT
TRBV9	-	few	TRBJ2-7	CASSVREWGYEQYF	TGTGCCAGCAGCGTAAGGGAGTGGGGTTACGAGCAGTACTTC
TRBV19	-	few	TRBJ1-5	CASSSGRLNQPQHF	TGTGCCAGTAGTAGTGGCAGACTCAATCAGCCCCAGCATTTT
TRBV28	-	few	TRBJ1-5	CASSLYRDNQPQHF	TGTGCCAGCAGTTTATACAGGGACAATCAGCCCCAGCATTTT
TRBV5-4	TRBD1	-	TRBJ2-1	CASANRGTYNEQFF	TGTGCCAGCGCGAACAGGGGCACCTACAATGAGCAGTTCTTC
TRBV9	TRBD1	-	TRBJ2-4	CASSVARDRGAKNIQYF	TGTGCCAGCAGCGTAGCTCGGGACAGGGGAGCCAAAAACATTCAGTACTTC
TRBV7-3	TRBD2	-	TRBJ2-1	CASSRGLAENNEQFF	TGTGCCAGCAGCAGGGGACTAGCGGAAAACAATGAGCAGTTCTTC
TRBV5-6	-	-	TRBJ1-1	CASSLGTVTEAFF	TGTGCCAGCAGCTTGGGGACAGTCACTGAAGCTTTCTTT
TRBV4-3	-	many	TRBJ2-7	CASSQDLVFEQYF	TGCGCCAGCAGCCAAGATCTAGTCTTCGAGCAGTACTTC
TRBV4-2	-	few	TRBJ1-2	CASSQDPLGGAYGYTF	TGTGCCAGCAGCCAAGATCCCTTGGGGGGGGCCTATGGCTACACCTTC
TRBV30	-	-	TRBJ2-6	CAWSWGDSGANVLTF	TGTGCCTGGAGTTGGGGGGACTCTGGGGCCAACGTCCTGACTTTC
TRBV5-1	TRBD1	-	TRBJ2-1	CASSLEDRDLNEQFF	TGCGCCAGCAGCTTGGAGGACAGGGATCTTAATGAGCAGTTCTTC
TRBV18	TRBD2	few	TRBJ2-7	CASSPTGLAGVEQYF	TGTGCCAGCTCACCAACGGGACTAGCGGGAGTAGAGCAGTACTTC
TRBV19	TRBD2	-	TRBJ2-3	CASRGLGLAADTQYF	TGTGCCAGTAGAGGCCTGGGGCTAGCGGCGGATACGCAGTATTTT
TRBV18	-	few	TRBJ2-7	CASSPGAQGPHEQYF	TGTGCCAGCTCACCCGGCGCGCAGGGGCCCCACGAGCAGTACTTC
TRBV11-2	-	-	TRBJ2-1	CASTPMVVSYNEQFF	TGTGCCAGCACCCCGATGGTAGTCTCCTACAATGAGCAGTTCTTC